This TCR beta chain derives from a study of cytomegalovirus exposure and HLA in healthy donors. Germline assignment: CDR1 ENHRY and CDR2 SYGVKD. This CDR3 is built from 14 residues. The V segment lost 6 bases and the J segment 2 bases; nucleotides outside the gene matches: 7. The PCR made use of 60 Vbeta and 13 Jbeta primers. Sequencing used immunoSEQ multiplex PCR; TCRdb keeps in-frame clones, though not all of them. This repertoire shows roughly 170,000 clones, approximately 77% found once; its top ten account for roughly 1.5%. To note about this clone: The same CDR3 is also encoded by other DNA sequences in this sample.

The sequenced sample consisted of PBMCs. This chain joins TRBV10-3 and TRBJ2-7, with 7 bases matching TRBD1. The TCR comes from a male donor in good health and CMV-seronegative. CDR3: CAIRGEDRAYEQYF. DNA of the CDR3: TGTGCCATCAGGGGCGAAGACAGGGCCTACGAGCAGTACTTC.